The present TCR beta chain was sequenced within a study of identical twins. This clonotype was seen ten or more times. Its antigen is unknown. Germline V CDR1 and CDR2: SGHRS, YFSETQ. V lost 3 bases and J 0 bases, leaving 12 bases between the germline ends. The CDR3 has 16 residues. Healthy Caucasians provided all donations. Addition of a universal primer site occurred through template switching, and cDNA carried unique molecular identifiers. TCRdb re-called the 5' RACE reads through MiXCR, storing one row per CDR3 protein. The data show about 900,000 distinct CDR3 sequences, roughly 12% seen once. Study outcomes and limitations: Insertion counts were lower in abundant cord blood beta clonotypes, a trend that memory repertoires did not show. Models underestimated out-of-frame TCR alpha sharing in monozygotic twins.

These data were also reused for a study on yellow fever vaccine responses in identical twins.

The J gene is TRBJ2-2, the V gene TRBV5-1; D may be TRBD2 (6 bases). Sequenced input: PBMCs. The clonotype originates from a woman under 30 in good health. The CDR3 is CASSSISGTNTGELFF. The CDR3 DNA reads TGCGCCAGCAGCTCCATTAGCGGAACGAACACCGGGGAGCTGTTTTTT.